This TCR beta chain comes out of a study of blood T cell repertoires in COVID-19. Here immunoSEQ multiplex PCR was the method, and the copy in TCRdb shows in-frame clones only, minus some. The sample has some 300,000 clones; roughly 89% are singletons. CDR3 length: 10 amino acids. Per germline, CDR1 DFQATT and CDR2 SNEGSKA (reference sequence). The V end lost 4 bases, the J end lost 4 bases, and 4 bases lay between the germline ends. The specimen was peripheral blood. The receptor comes from a woman aged 40 to 50 with COVID-19, enrolled during active disease. The V gene is TRBV20-1, the J gene TRBJ2-5; no firm D call. CDR3 sequence reads: CSATRETQYF. CDR3 DNA sequence: TGCAGTGCTACTCGAGAGACCCAGTACTTC.